The source of this T cell receptor (beta chain) is a study of cytomegalovirus exposure and HLA in healthy donors. Background on the study: The 120 validation repertoires were produced on the same platform as the roughly 690 repertoires of the first cohort. This was reported in a later analysis. The study's findings and limits: Cytomegalovirus association was assigned to about 150 TCR beta chains. One later analysis, an examination of the roughly 130 validation repertoires, found that first-cohort TCR clusters tended to co-occur in them.

In germline, CDR1 is KGHSH, CDR2 LQKENI. The V end lost 4 bases, the J end lost 6 bases, and 10 bases lay between the germline ends. The CDR3 is 12 residues long. Produced via immunoSEQ multiplex PCR; TCRdb's table is partial and in-frame only. Counted here are some 330,000 clones, approximately 90% occurring once; the ten biggest clones make up around 0.8%. In regard to this clone: The antigen remains unidentified.

An approximately 130-subject validation cohort, separate from the 666-subject first cohort, supplied the donors. The sequence derives from a woman aged 18 to 35 in good health and CMV-seronegative. Sequencing was performed on PBMCs. The chain recombines TRBV18 with TRBJ2-7; perhaps TRBD1 as D (6 bases). CDR3 sequence: CASSQTGPEQYF. The CDR3 nucleotides are TGTGCCAGCTCACAGACAGGCCCCGAGCAGTACTTC.